This is a list of T cell receptor beta chains from one sample in a study of cytomegalovirus exposure and HLA in healthy donors. Profiling relied on immunoSEQ multiplex PCR, and the TCRdb table lists in-frame clones only, not all of them. This table holds 170,000 or so clones, approximately 81% found once. Sequencing used PBMCs. The receptor set was obtained from a man aged 18 to 29 in good health and CMV-seronegative. CDR3s include the opening cysteine and the closing phenylalanine or tryptophan. The D gene is left open where the match is weak. Part of the rows lack a size; the others show once, few, many or a class for expanded clones.

-	TRBV5-1	TRBJ2-1	TRBD2	TGCGCCAGCAGCCTAAGGACTAGCGGGAGCGATGAGCAGTTCTTC	CASSLRTSGSDEQFF
once	TRBV28	TRBJ2-3	TRBD2	TGTGCCAGCAGTCCAGGGACTAGCGGCACAGATACGCAGTATTTT	CASSPGTSGTDTQYF
once	TRBV2	TRBJ2-1	-	TGTGCCAGCAGTGAACTAGGCTTCAATGAGCAGTTCTTC	CASSELGFNEQFF
-	TRBV5-1	TRBJ2-2	-	TGCGCCAGCAGCTCGACTTTGGGTGGAATCACCGGGGAGCTGTTTTTT	CASSSTLGGITGELFF
-	TRBV7-9	TRBJ2-5	TRBD2	TGTGCCAGCAGCCGCCTCGGACTAGCGGGAGAACAAGAGACCCAGTACTTC	CASSRLGLAGEQETQYF
-	TRBV7-2	TRBJ2-5	-	TGTGCCAGCAGCTTAAGTGGGCTAACGGGGAGTGAGACCCAGTACTTC	CASSLSGLTGSETQYF
-	TRBV28	TRBJ2-7	TRBD2	TGTGCCAGCAGTTTAGGGACTAGCGGGAGGGCCTTCCACTACGAGCAGTACTTC	CASSLGTSGRAFHYEQYF
-	TRBV15	TRBJ2-2	-	TGTGCCACCAGCTTCCGAGCTAGCGCCGGGGGCGGGGAGCTGTTTTTT	CATSFRASAGGGELFF
few	TRBV6-5	TRBJ1-2	-	TGTGCCAGCAGTTACTCGACGGGTGGTAGTGGAGGCTACACCTTC	CASSYSTGGSGGYTF
-	TRBV4-1	TRBJ1-5	TRBD1	TGCGCCAGCGCACCGGACAGGGGGGCTCAGCCCCAGCATTTT	CASAPDRGAQPQHF
-	TRBV19	TRBJ1-1	TRBD1	TGTGCCAGTAGTATAGGCAGGGGGCTCGAGAACACTGAAGCTTTCTTT	CASSIGRGLENTEAFF
-	TRBV18	TRBJ1-2	-	TGTGCCAGCTCACCCGGAGGGGTGGTCGGCTACACCTTC	CASSPGGVVGYTF
-	TRBV9	TRBJ2-1	-	TGTGCCAGCAGCGTAAACCCGGGACTTGCAACCTACAATGAGCAGTTCTTC	CASSVNPGLATYNEQFF
-	TRBV5-6	TRBJ2-4	-	TGTGCCAGCAGCTTGGCGCCAGGGGCCCCCAAAAACATTCAGTACTTC	CASSLAPGAPKNIQYF
-	TRBV4-1	TRBJ1-3	-	TGCGCCAGCAGCCGGGGAAGTTGGGGGGTAGCTGGAAACACCATATATTTT	CASSRGSWGVAGNTIYF
-	TRBV6-5	TRBJ2-7	TRBD1	TGTGCCAGCAGTTACCCGACAGGGGGCGAGCAGTACTTC	CASSYPTGGEQYF
few	TRBV9	TRBJ2-7	TRBD1	TGTGCCAGCAGCGTCAATAAACAGGGGAATTCCTACGAGCAGTACTTC	CASSVNKQGNSYEQYF
-	TRBV11-2	TRBJ2-1	-	TGTGCCAGCAGCTTAGTTGGCGGGGTTGTCTACAATGAGCAGTTCTTC	CASSLVGGVVYNEQFF
-	TRBV7-8	TRBJ2-7	TRBD1	TGTGCCAGCAGCCCCCGGGACAGGGGTTCCTACGAGCAGTACTTC	CASSPRDRGSYEQYF
-	TRBV6-5	TRBJ2-1	TRBD1	TGTGCCAGCAGCCGCGGACAGGGGGCATACAATGAGCAGTTCTTC	CASSRGQGAYNEQFF
once	TRBV2	TRBJ2-2	-	TGTGCCAGCAGCCCTAGGGGGGGGACCTCGAGCACCGGGGAGCTGTTTTTT	CASSPRGGTSSTGELFF
-	TRBV6-6	TRBJ2-1	TRBD2	TGTGCCAGCGGGAGGGGACTAGGGGGGGGCAATGAGCAGTTCTTC	CASGRGLGGGNEQFF
-	TRBV6-5	TRBJ1-5	TRBD1	TGTGCCAGCAGACCTACAGGGGGCAATCAGCCCCAGCATTTT	CASRPTGGNQPQHF
-	TRBV5-1	TRBJ1-3	TRBD1	TGCGCCAGCAGCAACCAACTAAGACAGGGGAGCTCTGGAAACACCATATATTTT	CASSNQLRQGSSGNTIYF
-	TRBV6-5	TRBJ1-5	-	TGTGCCAGCAGCGGACAGCCCGATGAGCCCCAGCATTTT	CASSGQPDEPQHF
-	TRBV6-6	TRBJ1-1	-	TGTGCCAGCAGGGAGGAAGCGAACACTGAAGCTTTCTTT	CASREEANTEAFF
-	TRBV28	TRBJ1-5	-	TGTGCCAGCAGTTCCACCCAGGGGTTGGGGAGTCTTGATCAGCCCCAGCATTTT	CASSSTQGLGSLDQPQHF
few	TRBV5-5	TRBJ1-2	-	TGTGCCAGCAGCTCGGACACGGGTTACTATGGCTACACCTTC	CASSSDTGYYGYTF
-	TRBV29-1	TRBJ2-2	TRBD2	TGCAGCGCTAACGAGGCGGGGGGTACGAACACCGGGGAGCTGTTTTTT	CSANEAGGTNTGELFF
-	TRBV28	TRBJ2-7	TRBD2	TGTGCCAGCAACCCTGGGGCTAGCGGGAGGGCCTTCGACGAGCAGTACTTC	CASNPGASGRAFDEQYF
-	TRBV7-9	TRBJ2-1	-	TGTGCCAGCAGCCGAGGGGACACATACTCCTACAATGAGCAGTTCTTC	CASSRGDTYSYNEQFF
-	TRBV5-1	TRBJ1-3	TRBD1	TGCGCCAGCTCACAGGGGCGACCTGGAAACACCATATATTTT	CASSQGRPGNTIYF
few	TRBV5-5	TRBJ1-2	-	TGTGCCAGCAGCTTGGGGCGGGGGCGCCGGCTATTAGGCTACACCTTC	CASSLGRGRRLLGYTF
-	TRBV5-1	TRBJ2-1	TRBD1	TGCGCCAGCAGCCCGACAGGGGGCGTCTACAATGAGCAGTTCTTC	CASSPTGGVYNEQFF
-	TRBV28	TRBJ1-4	-	TGTGCCAGCCTGAGCGATGAAAAACTGTTTTTT	CASLSDEKLFF
-	TRBV11-2	TRBJ2-5	-	TGTGCCAGCAGCTTAGAGTTCGGTGAAGAGACCCAGTACTTC	CASSLEFGEETQYF
-	TRBV27	TRBJ2-1	-	TGTGCCAGCAGTTTATCGGGCTACATTTGGGTAACGGGAGTTTACAATGAGCAGTTCTTC	CASSLSGYIWVTGVYNEQFF
-	TRBV18	TRBJ1-5	-	TGTGCCAGCACAGTCACAGGTAGCAATCAGCCCCAGCATTTT	CASTVTGSNQPQHF
once	TRBV6-5	TRBJ1-2	TRBD1	TGTGCCAGCAGGTGGGACAGCCTCTATGGCTACACCTTC	CASRWDSLYGYTF
-	TRBV19	TRBJ1-4	-	TGTGCCAGTAGTCTCCTACAGGGTGTTAATGAAAAACTGTTTTTT	CASSLLQGVNEKLFF
-	TRBV11-2	TRBJ2-2	TRBD1	TGTGCCAGCAGCCCCTACAGGGGATTCACCGGGGAGCTGTTTTTT	CASSPYRGFTGELFF
-	TRBV15	TRBJ1-1	TRBD1	TGTGCCACCAGCAGGGGAACAGGGGCCAACACTGAAGCTTTCTTT	CATSRGTGANTEAFF